A single sample is the source of the 25 T cell receptor beta chains below, sequenced in a study of T cells expressing NK-cell markers. From the 5' RACE reads, TCRdb lists one entry per CDR3 protein and no DNA. The repertoire table contains about 460,000 distinct CDR3 sequences. The sequencing sample was made of blood T cells: a sorted CD56 or NKG2C T cell subset, CD4+ or CD8+ T cells, or bulk PBMC T cells (not recorded which). The receptors derive from a woman aged 45-59 years in good health.

The V and J genes are TRBV20-1 and TRBJ2-7; TCRdb picks TRBD2, but there is no DNA to check that call. CDR1 and CDR2 from the germline V gene are DFQATT and SNEGSKA (reference sequence). The CDR3 is 14 residues long. The CDR3 reads CSARWARRQNEQYF.

The CDR3 reads CASSSLAGNEQFF. The V call is TRBV12-3 or TRBV12-4, the J call TRBJ2-1; there is no DNA to check the TCRdb D call of TRBD2. The length of the CDR3 is 13 residues.

V and J are TRBV7-9 and TRBJ2-1; TCRdb's D call, TRBD1, is unchecked because there is no DNA. The CDR3 totals 16 residues. Germline lookup yields CDR1 SEHNR and CDR2 FQNEAQ (reference sequence). CDR3: CASSLLGDSPYNEQFF.

The chain joins TRBV6-5 to TRBJ1-1; TCRdb selects TRBD1, and the lack of DNA leaves this call unchecked. The germline CDR1 and CDR2 sequences are MNHEY and SVGAGI. This CDR3 is 15 amino acids long. The CDR3 spells CASSLGKGSGTEAFF.

The V and J genes are TRBV11-2 and TRBJ1-2; TCRdb gives TRBD1 as the D gene, but with no DNA this cannot be confirmed. CDR3 length: 14 residues. CDR1 SGHAT and CDR2 FQNNGV come from the germline V gene. The CDR3 region is CASSSLGQFYGYTF.

The V call is TRBV29-1, the J call TRBJ2-3; TCRdb gives TRBD1 as the D gene, but with no DNA this cannot be confirmed. Germline CDR1 SQVTM, CDR2 ANQGSEA. The CDR3 runs to 14 residues. The chain's CDR3 is CSLGDRGSTDTQYF.

V gene TRBV4-2 combines with J gene TRBJ2-3; as DNA is missing, the TRBD1 call by TCRdb cannot be tested. The CDR3 runs to 14 residues. CDR1 is LGHNA and CDR2 is YNFKEQ in the germline V gene. The CDR3 sequence: CASSQEGDTDTQYF.

The chain employs TRBV12-5 and TRBJ2-2; TCRdb designates TRBD2, a call that cannot be tested without DNA. The CDR3 loop spans 13 amino acids. CDR1 LGHNT and CDR2 FRNRAP come from the germline V gene. The CDR3 loop reads CASGPLVTGELFF. The complete variable domain, with remaining parts taken from reference TRBV12-5 and TRBJ2-2, reads DARVTQTPRHKVTEMGQEVTMRCQPILGHNTVFWYRQTMMQGLELLAYFRNRAPLDDSGMPKDRFSAEMPDATLATLKIQPSEPRDSAVYFCASGPLVTGELFFGEGSRLTVL.

The chain recombines TRBV5-1 with TRBJ1-5; lacking DNA, the TRBD1 call made by TCRdb goes unchecked. The germline V gene has CDR1 SGHRS and CDR2 YFSETQ. The CDR3 extends over 14 amino acids. The CDR3 reads CASSLAGGGRPQHF. Complete variable domain (other parts from reference TRBV5-1 and TRBJ1-5): KAGVTQTPRYLIKTRGQQVTLSCSPISGHRSVSWYQQTPGQGLQFLFEYFSETQRNKGNFPGRFSGRQFSNSRSEMNVSTLELGDSALYLCASSLAGGGRPQHFGDGTRLSIL.

The CDR3 is CASSVIAGGTDTQYF. The genes are TRBV28 and TRBJ2-3; TCRdb calls TRBD2, which cannot be checked without DNA. Germline CDR1 reads MDHEN; CDR2 reads SYDVKM. The CDR3 loop spans 15 amino acids. Based on the CDR3 plus reference TRBV28 and TRBJ2-3, the full variable domain is DVKVTQSSRYLVKRTGEKVFLECVQDMDHENMFWYRQDPGLGLRLIYFSYDVKMKEKGDIPEGYSVSREKKERFSLILESASTNQTSMYLCASSVIAGGTDTQYFGPGTRLTVL.

The rearrangement joins TRBV7-9 to TRBJ1-2. In germline, CDR1 is SEHNR, CDR2 FQNEAQ (reference sequence). The CDR3 has 14 amino acids. The CDR3 sequence: CASSQAASASGYTF.

The chain joins TRBV5-1 to TRBJ2-2. CDR3 length equals 14 residues. Germline-derived CDR1 and CDR2 are SGHRS and YFSETQ. The CDR3: CASSLAQGAGELFF.

This sequence joins TRBV10-3 and TRBJ2-5; with no DNA, the TCRdb D assignment of TRBD2 cannot be verified. Germline-derived CDR1 and CDR2 are ENHRY and SYGVKD. The CDR3 consists of 16 residues. The chain's CDR3 is CAIRRGSGGLDGTQYF.

This chain connects TRBV11-2 to TRBJ2-1; the TCRdb call, TRBD1, lacks DNA for checking. Germline V gene data show CDR1 as SGHAT and CDR2 as FQNNGV. The CDR3 has 17 residues. The CDR3 region is CASSLGLRDRGLYEQFF.

The chain carries TRBV29-1 and TRBJ2-6; absent DNA, TCRdb's TRBD2 call cannot be checked. The CDR3 extends over 15 amino acids. Germline values: CDR1 SQVTM, CDR2 ANQGSEA. The CDR3 reads CSVFNAGTGANVLTF.

The chain links TRBV4-1 to TRBJ1-4; TCRdb lists TRBD1, though no DNA is available to test this call. This CDR3 has 11 residues. Germline-derived CDR1 and CDR2 are MGHRA and YSYEKL. CDR3 sequence: CASRGEEKLFF.

This chain joins TRBV15 and TRBJ2-3; there is no DNA to check the TCRdb D call of TRBD1. Germline CDR1 is LNHNV and CDR2 is YYDKDF (reference sequence). This CDR3 is 16 amino acids long. The CDR3 here is CATSRQGAGSTDTQYF.

The V and J genes are TRBV5-1 and TRBJ2-1; TCRdb outputs TRBD2, but without DNA this stays unchecked. Germline CDR1 and CDR2: SGHRS and YFSETQ. This CDR3 contains 15 residues. The CDR3 here is CASSQSSGSYNEQFF.

This rearrangement joins TRBV3-1 to TRBJ1-1; TCRdb gives TRBD1 as the D gene, but with no DNA this cannot be confirmed. Germline-derived CDR1 and CDR2 are LGHDT and YNNKEL (reference sequence). This CDR3 comprises 14 residues. This CDR3 reads CASSYSDTDTEAFF.

The V gene is TRBV4-1, the J gene TRBJ1-2; no DNA is available, so the TRBD1 call from TCRdb remains unchecked. The CDR3 has 16 residues. CDR1 MGHRA and CDR2 YSYEKL come from the germline V gene. CDR3 residues: CASTPGGQAGPYGYTF.

The chain joins TRBV20-1 to TRBJ2-2; TCRdb reports TRBD2, a call that lacks DNA to check it against. This CDR3 is built from 17 residues. CDR1 is DFQATT and CDR2 is SNEGSKA in the germline V gene (reference sequence). CDR3 sequence reads: CSARDTRTSGSHGELFF.

V is TRBV11-2 and J is TRBJ1-1; no DNA is available, so the TRBD1 call from TCRdb remains unchecked. Germline V gene sequence: CDR1 SGHAT, CDR2 FQNNGV. This CDR3 comprises 17 residues. CDR3 loop: CASSLRSPGQIRTEAFF.

The rearrangement joins TRBV10-3 to TRBJ2-3; the D call of TRBD1 rests on TCRdb alone, since no DNA is present to check it. This CDR3 is 13 amino acids long. The germline V gene has CDR1 ENHRY and CDR2 SYGVKD. The CDR3: CAIKGAPIDTQYF.

This sequence joins TRBV20-1 and TRBJ2-1. The CDR3 is 14 amino acids. Germline loops: CDR1 DFQATT, CDR2 SNEGSKA (reference sequence). This CDR3 is CSARDFFVGNEQFF.

The J gene is TRBJ2-1, the V gene TRBV7-2; as DNA is missing, the TRBD2 call by TCRdb cannot be tested. Germline V lookup: CDR1 SGHTA, CDR2 FQGNSA. The CDR3 loop spans 15 amino acids. The CDR3 loop reads CASSEGLAAYNEQFF.